A selection of T cell receptor beta chains follows, all from one sample in a study of cytomegalovirus exposure and HLA in healthy donors. Repertoires were generated with immunoSEQ multiplex PCR, while TCRdb's copy carries only in-frame clones and drops some. The sample shows some 110,000 clones, around 85% of them seen only once. The sequenced sample was PBMCs. All receptors derive from a man aged 25 to 45 in good health and CMV-seronegative. CDR3s include the opening cysteine and the closing phenylalanine or tryptophan. A D gene is named only where the DNA matches it firmly. Clone size is shown for a subset of rows, as once, few, many or a class of expanded clone.

CDR3 length,V gene,D gene,clone size,J gene,CDR3 protein,CDR3 DNA
18,TRBV19,TRBD1,.,TRBJ1-6,CASRTGQGGGSYNSPLHF,TGTGCCAGTAGGACGGGACAGGGCGGAGGCTCCTATAATTCACCCCTCCACTTT
16,TRBV9,TRBD2,.,TRBJ2-3,CASSDPGRGARYTQYF,TGTGCCAGCAGCGACCCAGGGCGGGGGGCCAGATATACGCAGTATTTT
17,TRBV5-4,TRBD1,.,TRBJ1-5,CASSPGTEGRGNQPQHF,TGTGCCAGCAGCCCCGGGACAGAAGGCAGAGGCAATCAGCCCCAGCATTTT
14,TRBV2,.,.,TRBJ2-1,CASGGASSYNEQFF,TGTGCCAGCGGCGGAGCGAGCTCCTACAATGAGCAGTTCTTC
16,TRBV28,.,.,TRBJ1-4,CASSSTRQATNEKLFF,TGTGCCAGCAGCTCTACCAGACAGGCCACGAATGAAAAACTGTTTTTT
17,TRBV5-4,.,.,TRBJ2-5,CASSLAGDLGAQETQYF,TGTGCCAGCAGCTTGGCCGGGGACCTGGGGGCCCAAGAGACCCAGTACTTC
15,TRBV6-1,.,.,TRBJ2-3,CASSEAAVSTDTQYF,TGTGCCAGCAGTGAGGCAGCGGTGAGCACAGATACGCAGTATTTT
16,TRBV6-5,.,.,TRBJ2-5,CASSYDPSAGQETQYF,TGTGCCAGCAGTTACGACCCCTCTGCGGGACAAGAGACCCAGTACTTC
15,TRBV19,.,.,TRBJ2-1,CASGLQGVQSNEQFF,TGTGCCAGTGGCTTACAGGGTGTGCAATCCAATGAGCAGTTCTTC
15,TRBV27,.,.,TRBJ1-3,CASSLYLAAGNTIYF,TGTGCCAGCAGTTTATATCTGGCGGCTGGAAACACCATATATTTT
16,TRBV7-2,.,.,TRBJ1-5,CASSYGGGAFNQPQHF,TGTGCCAGCAGTTATGGTGGGGGGGCGTTCAATCAGCCCCAGCATTTT
18,TRBV27,TRBD1,.,TRBJ2-7,CASSLFGGVRGISYEQYF,TGTGCCAGCAGTTTATTCGGTGGGGTCAGGGGGATTTCCTACGAGCAGTACTTC
14,TRBV19,.,.,TRBJ1-6,CASRAGERNSPLHF,TGTGCCAGTAGGGCAGGGGAGAGAAATTCACCCCTCCACTTT
14,TRBV6-1,.,.,TRBJ1-2,CASSELGRRYGYTF,TGTGCCAGCAGTGAATTGGGTCGGAGGTATGGCTACACCTTC
14,TRBV9,TRBD2,few,TRBJ2-7,CASSVDAGGLEQYF,TGTGCCAGCAGCGTAGATGCGGGGGGGCTTGAGCAGTACTTC
14,TRBV27,.,.,TRBJ1-1,CASSFQGGRFEAFF,TGTGCCAGCAGTTTTCAGGGTGGGAGGTTTGAAGCTTTCTTT
14,TRBV29-1,.,few,TRBJ1-6,CSVEGTGPNSPLHF,TGCAGCGTTGAAGGGACTGGACCTAATTCACCCCTCCACTTT
13,TRBV18,.,.,TRBJ2-7,CASSPIAGHEQYF,TGTGCCAGCTCACCAATTGCGGGCCACGAGCAGTACTTC
12,TRBV2,.,few,TRBJ2-5,CASSSGSETQYF,TGTGCCAGCAGTTCAGGGTCAGAGACCCAGTACTTC
16,TRBV7-2,TRBD1,.,TRBJ2-2,CASSLRGRGPTGELFF,TGTGCCAGCAGCTTGAGAGGCAGGGGGCCCACCGGGGAGCTGTTTTTT
15,TRBV6-5,.,.,TRBJ1-6,CASTDLQGGGSPLHF,TGTGCCAGCACCGATTTACAGGGTGGCGGCTCACCCCTCCACTTT
16,TRBV14,TRBD1,.,TRBJ1-1,CASSHSGGSKYTEAFF,TGTGCCAGCAGCCATTCAGGGGGTTCAAAGTACACTGAAGCTTTCTTT
13,TRBV27,.,.,TRBJ2-1,CASSLSGGREQFF,TGTGCCAGCAGTTTATCGGGGGGGCGCGAGCAGTTCTTC
16,TRBV5-1,.,.,TRBJ1-1,CASSPQGMDRNTEAFF,TGCGCCAGCAGCCCACAGGGAATGGACCGGAACACTGAAGCTTTCTTT
12,TRBV5-6,.,.,TRBJ1-2,CASSLEAGGYTF,TGTGCCAGCAGCTTGGAAGCGGGTGGCTACACCTTC
16,TRBV7-6,TRBD2,.,TRBJ2-3,CASSLGAGGPPDTQYF,TGTGCCAGCAGCTTAGGGGCGGGGGGGCCCCCAGATACGCAGTATTTT
14,TRBV27,TRBD1,.,TRBJ2-7,CASSSTGQIYEQYF,TGTGCCAGCAGTTCAACGGGACAGATCTACGAGCAGTACTTC
12,TRBV6-5,.,.,TRBJ2-2,CASTGNTGELFF,TGTGCCAGCACCGGGAACACCGGGGAGCTGTTTTTT
15,TRBV6-1,TRBD1,few,TRBJ2-7,CASSEGAGQAYEQYF,TGTGCCAGCAGTGAAGGGGCGGGACAGGCCTACGAGCAGTACTTC
18,TRBV7-9,TRBD2,.,TRBJ2-7,CASSDGRLAGGSSYEQYF,TGTGCCAGCAGTGACGGGAGATTAGCGGGGGGGAGCTCCTACGAGCAGTACTTC
15,TRBV28,.,.,TRBJ1-1,CASSFARIRNTEAFF,TGTGCCAGCAGTTTTGCGCGGATCAGGAACACTGAAGCTTTCTTT
13,TRBV7-9,TRBD1,.,TRBJ1-1,CAGLRTGDTEAFF,TGTGCCGGTTTACGAACAGGGGACACTGAAGCTTTCTTT
17,TRBV7-2,.,.,TRBJ2-7,CASSIHRQIETVYEQYF,TGTGCCAGCAGTATCCACCGACAGATAGAAACGGTGTACGAGCAGTACTTC
16,TRBV7-9,.,.,TRBJ1-6,CASSLGPEARNSPLHF,TGTGCCAGCAGCTTAGGGCCGGAGGCCCGAAATTCACCCCTCCACTTT
13,TRBV25-1,.,.,TRBJ1-2,CASSESRFDGYTF,TGTGCCAGCAGTGAATCCCGTTTTGATGGCTACACCTTC
13,TRBV18,.,.,TRBJ2-5,CASSKQYQETQYF,TGTGCCAGCTCAAAACAGTACCAAGAGACCCAGTACTTC
18,TRBV5-1,TRBD2,.,TRBJ2-1,CASSFTLRSTSVYNEQFF,TGCGCCAGCAGCTTTACTCTCCGTTCGACTAGCGTATACAATGAGCAGTTCTTC
14,TRBV19,.,.,TRBJ1-5,CASSISGEDQPQHF,TGTGCCAGTAGTATAAGCGGGGAGGATCAGCCCCAGCATTTT
13,TRBV7-2,TRBD1,.,TRBJ2-5,CASSFRQGGTQYF,TGTGCCAGCAGCTTTAGACAGGGCGGGACCCAGTACTTC
15,TRBV6-5,.,.,TRBJ2-2,CASRARGPFTGELFF,TGTGCCAGCAGGGCGCGGGGGCCCTTCACCGGGGAGCTGTTTTTT
15,TRBV30,.,.,TRBJ2-3,CAWEKRRVRADTQYF,TGTGCCTGGGAAAAACGGAGGGTGCGCGCAGATACGCAGTATTTT
13,TRBV6-5,TRBD2,.,TRBJ2-1,CASSLDWEGEQFF,TGTGCCAGCAGTTTGGACTGGGAGGGTGAGCAGTTCTTC
15,TRBV21-1,.,.,TRBJ2-4,CASSFRWHSKNSQYF,TGTGCCAGCAGCTTTAGGTGGCATTCCAAAAACAGTCAGTACTTC
13,TRBV18,TRBD1,.,TRBJ2-7,CASSGDSSYEQYF,TGTGCCAGCTCGGGGGACAGCTCCTACGAGCAGTACTTC
15,TRBV7-9,TRBD1,once,TRBJ1-2,CASSARQGINYGYTF,TGTGCCAGCAGCGCACGACAGGGGATTAACTATGGCTACACCTTC
15,TRBV28,TRBD1,.,TRBJ2-7,CASSTHPDRVYEQYF,TGTGCCAGCAGTACCCACCCGGACAGGGTCTACGAGCAGTACTTC
18,TRBV27,TRBD2,.,TRBJ2-3,CASSSPPLTSGGPHTQYF,TGTGCCAGCAGTTCCCCCCCCTTGACTAGCGGGGGGCCGCATACGCAGTATTTT
13,TRBV6-6,.,.,TRBJ1-1,CASSPSLNTEAFF,TGTGCCAGCAGTCCTAGCCTGAACACTGAAGCTTTCTTT